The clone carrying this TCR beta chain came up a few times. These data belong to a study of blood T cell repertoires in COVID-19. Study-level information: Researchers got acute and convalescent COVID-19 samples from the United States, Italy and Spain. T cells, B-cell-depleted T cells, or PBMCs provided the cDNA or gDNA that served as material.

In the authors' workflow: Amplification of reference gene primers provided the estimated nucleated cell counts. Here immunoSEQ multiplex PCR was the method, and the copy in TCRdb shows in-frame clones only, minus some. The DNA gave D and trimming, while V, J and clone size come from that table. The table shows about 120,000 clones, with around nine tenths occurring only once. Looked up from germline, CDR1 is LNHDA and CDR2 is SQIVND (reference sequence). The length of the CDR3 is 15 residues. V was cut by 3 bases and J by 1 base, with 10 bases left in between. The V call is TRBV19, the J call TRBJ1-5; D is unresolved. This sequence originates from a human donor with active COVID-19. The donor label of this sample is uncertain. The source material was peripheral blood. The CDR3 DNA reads TGTGCCAGTAGTATCATGGGAGTAAGCAATCAGCCCCAGCATTTT. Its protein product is CASSIMGVSNQPQHF.